The 4 T cell receptor beta chains given below trace back to one sample, sequenced in a study of early T cells in non-severe SARS-CoV-2 infection. TCRdb re-analysed the 5' RACE reads in MiXCR, keeping a single row per CDR3 protein. Altogether tens of thousands of distinct CDR3 sequences are present, roughly 6% being singletons, with the ten largest covering roughly 12%. The sample comprised whole blood. These receptors were obtained from an adult who was a healthcare worker with PCR-confirmed SARS-CoV-2 infection or an uninfected control (not recorded which).

This clonotype has only a few counts. This chain uses TRBV18 with TRBJ2-3; 11 bases are shared with TRBD2. J was trimmed by 4 bases and V by 4 bases; bases with no gene match: 7. This CDR3 contains 16 residues. The germline V gene encodes CDR1 KGHSH and CDR2 LQKENI. This CDR3 is CASSLPGLAVPDTQYF. CDR3 in DNA: TGTGCCAGCTCACTTCCGGGACTAGCGGTACCAGATACGCAGTATTTT.

In its sample, this clonotype was seen a few times. The chain joins TRBV11-2 to TRBJ1-1; D possibly corresponds to TRBD1 (5 bases). Trimming stripped 5 bases from V and 4 bases from J, with 20 bases between. From germline, CDR1 is SGHAT and CDR2 FQNNGV. CDR3 length: 16 residues. CDR3 sequence: CASSLTQVGLGTEAFF. The CDR3 bases are TGTGCCAGCAGCCTGACACAGGTGGGCTTGGGCACTGAAGCTTTCTTT.

This clonotype was seen only a few times. The chain carries TRBV14 and TRBJ2-6, with D hard to call. V lost 5 bases to trimming and J lost 0 bases, with 8 bases between them. The CDR3 totals 15 residues. Germline lookup yields CDR1 SGHDN and CDR2 FVKESK. The CDR3 DNA is TGTGCCAGCAGCGCGAAATTCTCTGGGGCCAACGTCCTGACTTTC. Encoded protein: CASSAKFSGANVLTF.

The sample holds a few counts of this clonotype. The chain couples TRBV7-9 to TRBJ1-1, with D possibly being TRBD1 (6 bases). The germline V and J ends were trimmed by 1 base and 5 bases, with 11 bases remaining between them. From germline, CDR1 is SEHNR and CDR2 FQNEAQ (reference sequence). The CDR3 is 14 amino acids. The CDR3 nucleotides read TGTGCCAGCAGCTTAGTGGGGGCGCGGACTGAAGCTTTCTTT. Its translation: CASSLVGARTEAFF.